This is a list of T cell receptor beta chains from one sample in a study of CD8 T cells in ankylosing spondylitis. In TCRdb, the 5' RACE reads were re-called with MiXCR into one record per CDR3 protein. The sample contains some 800,000 distinct CDR3 sequences, 10% to 15% of which appear only once. Input material: blood, either unsorted or a sorted T cell fraction (not recorded which). The receptors stem from a male donor with ankylosing spondylitis. The CDR3 runs from the conserved cysteine through the conserved F or W. The D gene is left open where the match is weak. Rows give clone size only sometimes, using once, few, many, or a class for an expanded clone.

d_gene: .
abundance: few
v_gene: TRBV5-1
j_gene: TRBJ2-3
CDR3aa: CASSLRDGADTQYF
CDR3nt: TGCGCCAGCAGCTTAAGGGACGGGGCGGATACGCAGTATTTT

d_gene: .
abundance: .
v_gene: TRBV6-6
j_gene: TRBJ2-1
CDR3aa: CASSSKLANEQFF
CDR3nt: TGTGCCAGCAGTTCGAAGTTGGCCAATGAGCAGTTCTTC

d_gene: .
abundance: many
v_gene: TRBV4-1
j_gene: TRBJ1-4
CDR3aa: CASSLREKLFF
CDR3nt: TGCGCCAGCAGTTTAAGGGAAAAACTGTTTTTT

d_gene: TRBD1
abundance: .
v_gene: TRBV5-6
j_gene: TRBJ2-5
CDR3aa: CASSFRDRPQETQYF
CDR3nt: TGTGCCAGCAGCTTCCGGGACAGACCCCAAGAGACCCAGTACTTC

d_gene: .
abundance: few
v_gene: TRBV6-2/TRBV6-3
j_gene: TRBJ2-5
CDR3aa: CASSYGPDRIQETQYF
CDR3nt: TGTGCCAGCAGTTACGGTCCGGATAGGATACAGGAGACCCAGTACTTC

d_gene: .
abundance: many
v_gene: TRBV29-1
j_gene: TRBJ1-4
CDR3aa: CSAARTANNEKLFF
CDR3nt: TGCAGCGCCGCGAGGACAGCCAATAATGAAAAACTGTTTTTT

d_gene: .
abundance: .
v_gene: TRBV6-5
j_gene: TRBJ2-3
CDR3aa: CASSQGGTRQYF
CDR3nt: TGTGCCAGCAGTCAAGGTGGGACGAGGCAGTATTTT

d_gene: TRBD1
abundance: .
v_gene: TRBV7-8
j_gene: TRBJ2-1
CDR3aa: CASSLVVRTGDNEQFF
CDR3nt: TGTGCCAGCAGCTTAGTCGTAAGGACAGGGGACAATGAGCAGTTCTTC

d_gene: TRBD2
abundance: .
v_gene: TRBV6-4
j_gene: TRBJ2-2
CDR3aa: CASSPREVTGELFF
CDR3nt: TGTGCCAGCAGCCCTCGGGAGGTCACCGGGGAGCTGTTTTTT

d_gene: .
abundance: few
v_gene: TRBV7-2
j_gene: TRBJ1-1
CDR3aa: CASSLEEGIEAFF
CDR3nt: TGTGCCAGCAGCTTAGAGGAGGGCATTGAAGCTTTCTTT

d_gene: TRBD1
abundance: .
v_gene: TRBV7-2
j_gene: TRBJ2-2
CDR3aa: CASSLAPAGQGNTGELFF
CDR3nt: TGTGCCAGCAGCTTAGCCCCCGCGGGACAGGGAAACACCGGGGAGCTGTTTTTT

d_gene: TRBD1
abundance: .
v_gene: TRBV19
j_gene: TRBJ2-3
CDR3aa: CASSMVTGGRTDTQYF
CDR3nt: TGTGCCAGTAGTATGGTAACAGGGGGCCGGACAGATACGCAGTATTTT

d_gene: TRBD2
abundance: few
v_gene: TRBV7-3
j_gene: TRBJ2-1
CDR3aa: CASSLIAGGKQFF
CDR3nt: TGTGCCAGCAGCTTAATAGCGGGGGGCAAGCAGTTCTTC

d_gene: .
abundance: few
v_gene: TRBV12-3/TRBV12-4
j_gene: TRBJ2-7
CDR3aa: CASSPIAGDASEQYF
CDR3nt: TGTGCCAGCAGCCCCATTGCAGGGGACGCATCCGAGCAGTACTTC

d_gene: .
abundance: .
v_gene: TRBV15
j_gene: TRBJ2-3
CDR3aa: CATSRVTNTQYF
CDR3nt: TGTGCCACCAGCAGAGTTACGAATACGCAGTATTTT

d_gene: TRBD1
abundance: .
v_gene: TRBV7-2
j_gene: TRBJ1-6
CDR3aa: CASSRTGRYNSPLHF
CDR3nt: TGTGCCAGCAGCCGGACAGGGAGATATAATTCACCCCTCCACTTT

d_gene: .
abundance: many
v_gene: TRBV28
j_gene: TRBJ2-7
CDR3aa: CASSAPHAGTYNGQYF
CDR3nt: TGTGCCAGCAGTGCTCCTCACGCTGGGACTTACAACGGGCAGTACTTC

d_gene: .
abundance: .
v_gene: TRBV7-8
j_gene: TRBJ2-5
CDR3aa: CASSSSKTQYF
CDR3nt: TGTGCCAGCAGCTCGTCGAAAACCCAGTACTTC

d_gene: .
abundance: few
v_gene: TRBV7-2
j_gene: TRBJ2-7
CDR3aa: CASSLAGPNYEQYF
CDR3nt: TGTGCCAGCAGCTTAGCGGGCCCGAACTACGAGCAGTACTTC

d_gene: .
abundance: few
v_gene: TRBV6-1
j_gene: TRBJ1-1
CDR3aa: CASQNRSPNTEAFF
CDR3nt: TGTGCCAGCCAGAACCGGTCACCGAACACTGAAGCTTTCTTT

d_gene: .
abundance: .
v_gene: TRBV5-1
j_gene: TRBJ2-7
CDR3aa: CASSPGAVSYEQYF
CDR3nt: TGCGCCAGCAGCCCCGGGGCGGTCTCCTACGAGCAGTACTTC

d_gene: TRBD2
abundance: .
v_gene: TRBV28
j_gene: TRBJ2-3
CDR3aa: CASIRLAGGNTQYF
CDR3nt: TGTGCCAGCATCCGACTAGCGGGTGGAAATACGCAGTATTTT

d_gene: .
abundance: .
v_gene: TRBV7-2
j_gene: TRBJ1-4
CDR3aa: CASSLVWSTANEKLFF
CDR3nt: TGTGCCAGCAGCTTAGTCTGGAGCACGGCTAATGAAAAACTGTTTTTT

d_gene: .
abundance: few
v_gene: TRBV7-2
j_gene: TRBJ2-4
CDR3aa: CASSSLLTANIQYF
CDR3nt: TGTGCCAGCAGCTCCCTCCTTACAGCGAACATTCAGTACTTC

d_gene: .
abundance: few
v_gene: TRBV12-3/TRBV12-4
j_gene: TRBJ2-7
CDR3aa: CASSLGRRITYEQYF
CDR3nt: TGTGCCAGCAGTTTAGGAAGAAGAATTACCTACGAGCAGTACTTC

d_gene: .
abundance: .
v_gene: TRBV20-1
j_gene: TRBJ2-5
CDR3aa: CSAIDPRSPKETQYF
CDR3nt: TGCAGTGCTATAGACCCCAGGAGCCCGAAGGAGACCCAGTACTTC

d_gene: .
abundance: .
v_gene: TRBV5-1
j_gene: TRBJ1-1
CDR3aa: CASSLESGLAEAFF
CDR3nt: TGCGCCAGCAGCTTGGAGTCCGGGTTGGCTGAAGCTTTCTTT

d_gene: .
abundance: many
v_gene: TRBV6-2/TRBV6-3
j_gene: TRBJ1-2
CDR3aa: CASEQGNYGYTF
CDR3nt: TGTGCCAGCGAACAGGGAAACTATGGCTACACCTTC

d_gene: .
abundance: .
v_gene: TRBV5-1
j_gene: TRBJ1-3
CDR3aa: CASSPGPGGGNTIYF
CDR3nt: TGCGCCAGCAGCCCCGGACCCGGAGGAGGAAACACCATATATTTT

d_gene: TRBD1
abundance: .
v_gene: TRBV20-1
j_gene: TRBJ1-2
CDR3aa: CSASRQGEDYGYTF
CDR3nt: TGCAGTGCTAGCAGGCAGGGGGAGGACTATGGCTACACCTTC

d_gene: .
abundance: few
v_gene: TRBV29-1
j_gene: TRBJ2-7
CDR3aa: CSVTRRGERYYEQYF
CDR3nt: TGCAGCGTGACCCGTCGTGGGGAGCGGTACTACGAGCAGTACTTC

d_gene: TRBD2
abundance: .
v_gene: TRBV7-2
j_gene: TRBJ2-1
CDR3aa: CASSITSGSLNEQFF
CDR3nt: TGTGCCAGCAGCATCACTAGCGGGAGTCTGAATGAGCAGTTCTTC